This T cell receptor beta chain was captured in a study of T cell responses to AZD1222 COVID-19 vaccine. The germline V gene has CDR1 MNHNS and CDR2 SASEGT. This CDR3 is built from 14 residues. Between the trimmed V and J ends, which lost 2 bases and 4 bases, there was a span of 6 bases. Generated by immunoSEQ multiplex PCR, the TCRdb table keeps only in-frame clones and is missing some. The top ten hold about an eighth of the sample, which has about 94,000 clones, around nine tenths seen once. The sequence was obtained from an adult in good health. Here the sequenced sample was peripheral blood, taken on day 0 of AZD1222 vaccination. The chain joins TRBV6-1 to TRBJ1-6; D is unclear. The CDR3 DNA reads TGTGCCAGCAGTGAATCGAGATATAATTCACCCCTCCACTTT. Amino acid sequence: CASSESRYNSPLHF.